The rows below give T cell receptor beta chains drawn from one sample of a study of cytomegalovirus exposure and HLA in healthy donors. This table comes from immunoSEQ multiplex PCR, and its TCRdb copy is limited to in-frame clones, with some not included. The table records over 150,000 clones, approximately 80% of them present only once. The sample consisted of PBMCs. Source of these receptors: a male donor in good health and CMV-seropositive. The CDR3 runs from the conserved cysteine through the conserved F or W. D genes are given only for firm matches.

j_call v_call d_call cdr3_aa
TRBJ1-1 TRBV6-5 NA CASSYSPGLNTEAFF
TRBJ1-2 TRBV2 NA CASKGQNYGYTF
TRBJ2-1 TRBV5-1 NA CASSLNGRGGEFF
TRBJ2-7 TRBV7-9 TRBD1 CASSSRDSSYGQYF
TRBJ2-7 TRBV5-1 TRBD1 CASSLAGGETYEQYF
TRBJ2-7 TRBV4-1 NA CASSQLGPLGGEQYF
TRBJ2-3 TRBV10-1 NA CASSGDLDTQYF
TRBJ1-2 TRBV18 TRBD1 CASSTGQGSYGYAF
TRBJ2-1 TRBV21-1 NA CASSPYKNGGYNEQFF
TRBJ1-4 TRBV14 NA CASSHGRSATNEKLFF
TRBJ2-2 TRBV6-5 NA CASSYSSGNTGELFF
TRBJ1-3 TRBV4-1 NA CASSQSGGTGNTIYF
TRBJ1-2 TRBV4-2 TRBD1 CASSQTGTGVNGYTF
TRBJ1-1 TRBV6-5 TRBD1 CASGTGLGTEAFF
TRBJ2-3 TRBV29-1 NA CSAHNPTRGPDTQYF
TRBJ1-1 TRBV6-5 NA CASTKGGATEAFF
TRBJ2-5 TRBV12-5 NA CASGLVPGAAGGETQYF
TRBJ1-2 TRBV19 NA CASTRVAGLLYGYTF
TRBJ1-1 TRBV19 NA CASRRGEDTEAFF
TRBJ1-2 TRBV7-9 NA CSSSPGTADYGYTF
NA TRBV7-9 NA CASSLRTSYEQYF
TRBJ1-1 TRBV7-9 NA CASSGGGGAFF
TRBJ1-2 TRBV11-2 NA CASSNRDLGYTF
TRBJ2-7 TRBV5-8 NA CASSLARYEQYF
TRBJ1-1 TRBV7-9 NA CASSDRRGTEAFF
TRBJ2-1 TRBV15 TRBD2 CATSRDVSGGQAEQFF
TRBJ1-4 TRBV4-1 TRBD1 CASSQGGTGLRNEKLFF
NA TRBV4-2 NA CASSPTTGFYEQYF
TRBJ1-6 TRBV7-2 TRBD1 CASSFHRGSSPLHF
TRBJ2-1 TRBV5-1 TRBD2 CASSLASGPGNEQFF
TRBJ2-7 TRBV19 NA CASSMSPSYEQYF
TRBJ1-2 TRBV21-1 NA CASTDRAGCYTF
TRBJ2-7 TRBV11-3 TRBD2 CASSPGTSGGDEQYF
TRBJ2-1 TRBV5-1 NA CASSLDGVLNNEQFF
TRBJ2-3 TRBV5-8 TRBD2 CASTPGTRWGGGADTQYF
TRBJ2-7 TRBV2 TRBD2 CASGTTSYEQYF
TRBJ2-7 TRBV19 TRBD2 CASSIGAGTYEQYF
TRBJ2-7 TRBV11-2 TRBD1 CASSADRGLHEQYF
TRBJ2-6 TRBV5-6 NA CASSAGLSSLNVLTF
TRBJ2-5 TRBV7-9 NA CASSFPLRGAETQYF
TRBJ1-1 TRBV19 TRBD1 CASSMGTAQTGMFTEAFF
TRBJ2-5 TRBV7-9 NA CASSLHLLADQETQYF
TRBJ1-2 TRBV4-3 TRBD1 CASSPGTGPVLRGGYTF
TRBJ2-5 TRBV27 NA CASRRDEQETQYF
TRBJ2-7 TRBV10-2 TRBD2 CASRRTSGGISSYEQYF
TRBJ1-3 TRBV6-1 NA CASSELQGIGNTIYF
NA TRBV30 TRBD1 CACAQGPSYEQYF
TRBJ1-3 TRBV9 NA CASSPPVPGRNTIYF
TRBJ2-5 TRBV30 NA CAWSGTSLWDQYF
TRBJ1-2 TRBV5-1 TRBD1 CASSPGTGDGYTF
TRBJ1-1 TRBV5-3 TRBD1 CARSLPGQGGTEAFF
TRBJ1-4 TRBV15 TRBD1 CATSSTGTGNEKLFF
TRBJ2-7 TRBV4-2 NA CASSQESREVSYEQYF
TRBJ1-1 TRBV7-8 TRBD1 CASSPRTGLNTEAFF
TRBJ2-5 TRBV9 NA CASSVVGRVGETQYF